One and the same sample provided the 8 T cell receptor beta chains below, sequenced in a study of blood T cell repertoires in COVID-19. Only in-frame clones appear in the TCRdb table, and some are missing; sequencing was by immunoSEQ multiplex PCR. Of 250,000 to 350,000 clones listed, around 89% are singletons. Sequenced material: peripheral blood. The receptors were sampled from a woman aged 55-70 years with acute or convalescent COVID-19.

The rearrangement links TRBV2 to TRBJ1-2, with D perhaps TRBD1 (5 bases). Germline-derived CDR1 and CDR2 are SNHLY and FYNNEI. Trimming removed 2 bases from V and 4 bases from J, with 14 bases in between. This CDR3 contains 15 residues. In DNA form, the CDR3 reads TGTGCCAGCAGTGAATTAGGTCCAGGGTCCTATGGCTACACCTTC. Amino acid sequence: CASSELGPGSYGYTF. Looking up the rest from reference TRBV2 and TRBJ1-2 gives the full variable domain: EPEVTQTPSHQVTQMGQEVILRCVPISNHLYFYWYRQILGQKVEFLVSFYNNEISEKSEIFDDQFSVERPDGSNFTLKIRSTKLEDSAMYFCASSELGPGSYGYTFGSGTRLTVV.

V usage is TRBV6-2 or TRBV6-3 and J usage is TRBJ2-1; D possibly corresponds to TRBD2 (7 bases). The V gene lost 0 bases and the J gene lost 8 bases, with 20 bases spanning the gap. The CDR3 contains 17 residues. Germline values: CDR1 MNHEY, CDR2 SVGEGT. The CDR3 coding sequence is TGTGCCAGCAGTTACTCGATGTTGGGGGGGCCGGCAGATGAGCAGTTCTTC. Translation: CASSYSMLGGPADEQFF.

The genes are TRBV18 and TRBJ1-6; a weak D match, TRBD1 (6 bases). Germline CDR1 is KGHSH and CDR2 is LQKENI. Trimming pared 5 bases from V and 6 bases from J, leaving 14 bases between. There are 15 residues in the CDR3. CDR3 sequence reads: CASSTLQGSNSPLHF. As DNA, the CDR3 is TGTGCCAGCTCAACGTTACAGGGCTCTAATTCACCCCTCCACTTT.

The chain combines TRBV28 with TRBJ1-5; D may be TRBD1 (5 bases). Germline V CDR1 and CDR2: MDHEN, SYDVKM. Trimming pared 0 bases from V and 6 bases from J, leaving 15 bases between. The CDR3 length is 16 residues. The CDR3, as DNA: TGTGCCAGCAGTTTATGGGCAGGGAAGGGAGGTCAGCCCCAGCATTTT. It is translated as CASSLWAGKGGQPQHF.

There are a few counts of this clone. V usage is TRBV6-5 and J usage is TRBJ2-3; 10 nucleotides align to TRBD2. J gave up 2 bases and V 10 bases, and 9 bases lay outside the gene matches. Germline CDR1 and CDR2: MNHEY and SVGAGI. The CDR3 sequence is 15 residues long. The CDR3 DNA sequence: TGTGCCACGCGGGTGGGACTAGCGCTCACAGATACGCAGTATTTT. This encodes CATRVGLALTDTQYF.

The rearrangement uses TRBV9 and TRBJ2-2; 7 positions match TRBD2. The CDR3 extends over 15 amino acids. The germline V gene has CDR1 SGDLS and CDR2 YYNGEE. The ends lost 0 bases at V and 4 bases at J; junction bases unmatched: 3. Here the CDR3 DNA reads TGTGCCAGCAGCGTAGTGGGGGGGAGCACCGGGGAGCTGTTTTTT. Translation: CASSVVGGSTGELFF.

The chain uses TRBV19 and TRBJ2-7; 8 bases are a match to TRBD2. Germline trimming cut 9 bases from V and 0 bases from J; bases unmatched to any gene: 4. Germline loops: CDR1 LNHDA, CDR2 SQIVND (reference sequence). This CDR3 spans 13 amino acids. The CDR3 region has the DNA TGTGCCAGCCAAAGCGGGAGCTCCTACGAGCAGTACTTC. It yields the protein CASQSGSSYEQYF.

The chain links TRBV18 to TRBJ1-1, with D unresolved. Trimming removed 4 bases from V and 10 bases from J, with 16 bases in between. Germline V gives CDR1 KGHSH, CDR2 LQKENI. This CDR3 comprises 13 residues. CDR3 protein: CASSRETGEAAFF. The DNA of the CDR3 is TGTGCCAGCTCACGCGAGACCGGGGAGGCAGCTTTCTTT.